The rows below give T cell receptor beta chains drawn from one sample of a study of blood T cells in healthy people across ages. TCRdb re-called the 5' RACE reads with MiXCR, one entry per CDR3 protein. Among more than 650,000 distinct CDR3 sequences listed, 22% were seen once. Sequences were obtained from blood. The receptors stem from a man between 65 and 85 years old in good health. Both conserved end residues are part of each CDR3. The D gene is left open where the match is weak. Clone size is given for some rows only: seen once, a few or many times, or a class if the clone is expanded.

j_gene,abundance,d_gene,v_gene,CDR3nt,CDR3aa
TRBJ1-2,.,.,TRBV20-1,TGCAGTGCTCCGGGTTCTTCGGGGGGCTACACCTTC,CSAPGSSGGYTF
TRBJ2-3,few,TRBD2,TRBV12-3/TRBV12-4,TGTGCCAGCAGTCGCCTTGCGGGACTAGGCACAGATACGCAGTATTTT,CASSRLAGLGTDTQYF
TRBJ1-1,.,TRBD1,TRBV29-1,TGCAGCGTTCGGACAGGGGCTAACACTGAAGCTTTCTTT,CSVRTGANTEAFF
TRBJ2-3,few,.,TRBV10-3,TGTGCCATCAGTGTTGGCACAGATACGCAGTATTTT,CAISVGTDTQYF
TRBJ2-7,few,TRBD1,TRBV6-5,TGTGCCAGCAGTGACTTCGGGACAGGGGTGTTCGAGCAGTACTTC,CASSDFGTGVFEQYF
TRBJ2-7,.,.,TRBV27,TGTGCCAGCAGACCCCCCGGGCGGTTCGAGCAGTACTTC,CASRPPGRFEQYF
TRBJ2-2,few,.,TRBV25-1,TGTGCCAGCAAGGTCGGAGGCGGGGAGCTGTTTTTT,CASKVGGGELFF
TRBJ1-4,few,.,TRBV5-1,TGCGCCAGCAGACCGGGCCAGTCTGGCCATGAAAAACTGTTTTTT,CASRPGQSGHEKLFF
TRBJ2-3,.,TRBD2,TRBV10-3,TGTGCCATCAGCTCCCAGCGGGGCGGGAACTCAGAAGATACGCAGTATTTT,CAISSQRGGNSEDTQYF
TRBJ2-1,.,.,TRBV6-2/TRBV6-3,TGTGCCAGCAGTTACGTCGGGGACACCTCCTACAATGAGCAGTTCTTC,CASSYVGDTSYNEQFF
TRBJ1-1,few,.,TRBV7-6,TGTGCCAGCGCACGGGGGCGCTTCGCTGAAGCTTTCTTT,CASARGRFAEAFF
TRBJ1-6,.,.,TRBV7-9,TGTGCCAGCAGCTTAGTTGGCGGCGGGTTTAGGACACCCCTCCACTTT,CASSLVGGGFRTPLHF
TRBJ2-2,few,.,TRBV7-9,TGTGCCAGCAGCTTAGTTCGGGGGACTAACACCGGGGAGCTGTTTTTT,CASSLVRGTNTGELFF
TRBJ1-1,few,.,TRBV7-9,TGTGCCAGCAGCCCCAACCTGGGTATGAACACTGAAGCTTTCTTT,CASSPNLGMNTEAFF
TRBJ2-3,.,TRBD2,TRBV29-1,TGCAGCGCCCGACTAGCCCCCCTCAGAGATACGCAGTATTTT,CSARLAPLRDTQYF
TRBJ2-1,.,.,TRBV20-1,TGCAGTGCTAGAGACTTAGGCGGCTTAGTTGCGCAGTTCTTC,CSARDLGGLVAQFF
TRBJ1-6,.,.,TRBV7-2,TGTGCCAGCAGCTTAAGTTGGGACTCACCCCTCCACTTT,CASSLSWDSPLHF
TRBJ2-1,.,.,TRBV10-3,TGTGCCATCGCAGATAACAATGAGCAGTTCTTC,CAIADNNEQFF
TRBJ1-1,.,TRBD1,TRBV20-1,TGCAGTGCTAGAGAGGCGACAGGGAGGGACACTGAAGCTTTCTTT,CSAREATGRDTEAFF
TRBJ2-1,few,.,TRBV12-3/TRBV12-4,TGTGCCAGCAATATGGGGCTAGCACTAAATGAGCAGTTCTTC,CASNMGLALNEQFF
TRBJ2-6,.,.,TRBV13,TGTGCCAGCAGCCATCGGACAGATCCACGTGGGGCCAACGTCCTGACTTTC,CASSHRTDPRGANVLTF
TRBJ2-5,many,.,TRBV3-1,TGTGCCAGCAGCCTCACAAGCGGCATGGGAGAGACCCAGTACTTC,CASSLTSGMGETQYF
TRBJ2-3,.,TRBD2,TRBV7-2,TGTGCCAGCAGCTTGCAGCGGGGGGCCTATGCGGATACGCAGTACTTT,CASSLQRGAYADTQYF
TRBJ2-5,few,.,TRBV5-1,TGCGCCAGCAGCTCCAGTGGTAGCGGAGATCAAGAGACCCAGTACTTC,CASSSSGSGDQETQYF
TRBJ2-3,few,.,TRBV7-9,TGTGCCAACAGCTTAGGTGGGGCGTCAGATACGCAGTATTTT,CANSLGGASDTQYF
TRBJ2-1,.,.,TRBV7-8,TGTGCCAGCAGCCCCATGTCAGGGATATGGGAGCAGTTCTTC,CASSPMSGIWEQFF
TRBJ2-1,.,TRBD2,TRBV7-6,TGTGCCAGCAGCAAATTTTCTAGCGGGGGGTTCTACAATGAGCAGTTCTTC,CASSKFSSGGFYNEQFF
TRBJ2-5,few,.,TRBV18,TGTGCCAGCTCCCCACTAGGGTCGGAAGAGACCCAGTACTTC,CASSPLGSEETQYF
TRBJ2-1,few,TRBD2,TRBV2,TGTGCCAGCAGTTCACTAGCGGTGACGTACAATGAGCAGTTCTTC,CASSSLAVTYNEQFF
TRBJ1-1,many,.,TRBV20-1,TGCAGTGCTAGTAAAACGAGGGTGAACACTGAAGCTTTCTTT,CSASKTRVNTEAFF
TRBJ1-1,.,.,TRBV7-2,TGTGCCAGCCGAACCCGGACTGCGAACACTGAAGCTTTCTTT,CASRTRTANTEAFF
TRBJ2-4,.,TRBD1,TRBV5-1,TGCGCCAGCAGCTACTCGGGACAGGGCAAAAACATTCAGTACTTC,CASSYSGQGKNIQYF
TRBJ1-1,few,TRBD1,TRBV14,TGTGCCAGCAGCGCCCTTCTCCCGGACAGGGGGGATTTTTACACTGAAGCTTTCTTT,CASSALLPDRGDFYTEAFF
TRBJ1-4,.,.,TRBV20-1,TGCAGTGCTAGAGATCTGGGCCGGGAAAAACTGTTCTTT,CSARDLGREKLFF
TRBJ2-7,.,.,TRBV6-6,TGTGCCAGCAGTTACGGGGATGGCGAGCAGTACTTC,CASSYGDGEQYF
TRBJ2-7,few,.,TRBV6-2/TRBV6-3,TGTGCCAGCAGTTACTCCAGGGCCGTGCAGTACTTC,CASSYSRAVQYF
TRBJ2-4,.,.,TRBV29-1,TGCAGCGTTGATAAGGGGGTAATAGCCAAAAACATTCAGTACTTC,CSVDKGVIAKNIQYF
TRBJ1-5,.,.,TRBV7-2,TGTGCCAGCAGCTTAGAGAGTCAGGGGCTTAAGAGTCAGTCCCAGCATTTT,CASSLESQGLKSQSQHF
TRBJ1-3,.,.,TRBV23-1,TGCGCCCCGGCGGGGGAAAGGTTGGGAAACACCATATATTTT,CAPAGERLGNTIYF
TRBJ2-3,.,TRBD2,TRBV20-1,TGCAGTGCTAGTAGCGGACTAGTGGGCACAGATACGCAGTATTTT,CSASSGLVGTDTQYF
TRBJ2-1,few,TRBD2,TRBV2,TGTGCCAGCAGTGCGAGGACTAGCGGTCGCGATGAGCAGTTCTTC,CASSARTSGRDEQFF
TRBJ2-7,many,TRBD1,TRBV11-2,TGTGCCAGCAGTTTGCCGGGACAGCTCTACGAGCAGTACTTC,CASSLPGQLYEQYF
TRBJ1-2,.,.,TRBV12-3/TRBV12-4,TGTGCCTCAAACCCGGGGCCCGGCTATGGCTACACCTTC,CASNPGPGYGYTF
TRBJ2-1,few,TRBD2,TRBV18,TGTGCCAGCTCATTCAGGACTAGCGGGGCTTACAATGAGCAGTTCTTC,CASSFRTSGAYNEQFF
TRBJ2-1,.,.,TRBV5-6,TGTGCCAGCAGACTCCCGGGGGCCCCGGGGAATGAGCAGTTCTTC,CASRLPGAPGNEQFF
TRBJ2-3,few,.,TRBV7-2,TGTGCCAGCAGCTTAGGTGACTCGCCAGCTGTTAGCACAGATACGCAGTATTTT,CASSLGDSPAVSTDTQYF
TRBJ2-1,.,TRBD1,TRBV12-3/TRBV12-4,TGTGCCATCGGGACAGGGAGCTCCTACAATGAGCAGTTCTTC,CAIGTGSSYNEQFF
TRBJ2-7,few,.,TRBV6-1,TGTGCCAGCAGTGAACAGCGGACCTACGAGCAGTACTTC,CASSEQRTYEQYF
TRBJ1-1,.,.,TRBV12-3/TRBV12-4,TGTGCCAGCAGCCCCCCCGAAAAGGTTGAAGCTTTCTTT,CASSPPEKVEAFF
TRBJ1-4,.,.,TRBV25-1,TGTGCCAGCAGTGAAGTACGGCGAACTAATGAAAAACTGTTTTTT,CASSEVRRTNEKLFF
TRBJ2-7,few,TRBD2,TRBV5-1,TGCGCCAGCAGCTTGCCGGGACTAGCGGGGGGTCAGATCTCCTACGAGCAGTACTTC,CASSLPGLAGGQISYEQYF
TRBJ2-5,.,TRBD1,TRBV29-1,TGCAGCGTTGAACACACAGGGGGCCTCCAAGAGACCCAGTACTTC,CSVEHTGGLQETQYF
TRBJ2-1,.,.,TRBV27,TGTGCCAAAGGGAGGGGGAGGTACAATGAGCAGTTCTTC,CAKGRGRYNEQFF
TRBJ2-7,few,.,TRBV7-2,TGTGCCAGCAGCTTAGTGGTCGGACCCTACGAGCAGTACTTC,CASSLVVGPYEQYF
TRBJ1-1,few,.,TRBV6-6,TGTGCCAGCAGAGGGTCCGTGTGGAAAAACACTGAAGCTTTCTTT,CASRGSVWKNTEAFF
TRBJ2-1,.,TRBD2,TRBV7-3,TGTGCCAGCAGCCATCCGGGACTAGGCAATGAGCAGTTCTTC,CASSHPGLGNEQFF
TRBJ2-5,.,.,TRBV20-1,TGCAGTGCTAGAGAAATGGAGACCCAGTACTTC,CSAREMETQYF